What follows is one T cell receptor beta chain and its context. Its antigen is unidentified. The entry originates in a study of breast tumors, draining lymph nodes, adjacent tissues. General study points: Findings are consistent with lymph node origin and intratumoral expansion of most tumor T cells. Compared with basal-like, luminal-like tumors shared significantly more repertoire with nontumor tissue.

Per germline, CDR1 LGHDT and CDR2 YNNKEL (reference sequence). The CDR3 is 14 amino acids. V lost 5 bases, J lost 7 bases, and 7 bases stayed unmatched. One entry per CDR3 protein results from TCRdb running MiXCR on the multiplex PCR reads. The profile covers 100,000 or so distinct CDR3 sequences, with around 20% appearing a single time and over 1% taken by the ten largest. The lymph nodes were axillary draining lymph nodes from breast cancer patients. The genes are TRBV3-1 and TRBJ1-5; 8 bases are a match to TRBD1. The sequence was obtained from a female donor with breast cancer. Some clones in this sample may be carry-over from other donors' samples. The sequencing input was axillary lymph node tissue. The CDR3 DNA is TGTGCCAGCAGCTCAGGGACAGGTCCCCAGCCCCAGCATTTT. Amino acids: CASSSGTGPQPQHF.